The entry that follows covers one T cell receptor (beta chain) sequence. These data belong to a study of CD8 T cells in Susac syndrome. With random hexamers, 0.5 to 1 ug RNA was reverse transcribed. TCRdb reanalysed the immunoSEQ multiplex PCR reads using MiXCR and keeps one entry per CDR3 protein. Here the sample spans approximately 170,000 distinct CDR3 sequences, just under 95% being singletons. Trimming took off 11 bases at V and 1 base at J, with 16 bases between the two ends. This CDR3 comprises 14 residues. Looked up from germline, CDR1 is SGHTA and CDR2 is FQGTGA. The chain couples TRBV7-3 to TRBJ2-3; D is uncertain. Material: CD4+ T cells from PBMCs. The receptor comes from a human donor in good health. CDR3 sequence reads: CACSSQSGTDTQYF. CDR3 DNA: TGTGCCTGCTCATCCCAGTCTGGCACAGATACGCAGTATTTT.